These 11 T cell receptor beta chains were sequenced from one sample in a study of PD-L1 blockade in urothelial cancer. The sample's time point: pretreatment peripheral blood. The assay was immunoSEQ multiplex PCR, and TCRdb's table has in-frame clones only and misses some. The data hold tens of thousands of clones, with 65% to 85% observed a single time. The material sequenced was PBMCs, taken around atezolizumab (anti-PD-L1) treatment. The source is a woman between 70 and 85 years old with urothelial cancer.

The chain joins TRBV9 to TRBJ2-7, with 8 bases that match TRBD2. The length of the CDR3 is 22 residues. Trimming cost V 5 bases and J 6 bases; bases outside gene matches: 34. CDR1 is SGDLS and CDR2 is YYNGEE in the germline V gene. The CDR3 nucleotides read TGTGCCAGCAGAGCCACCGGTACACAGGGAAGCATTAGCGGGATGGGGAATTTCGAGCAGTACTTC. Translated: CASRATGTQGSISGMGNFEQYF.

About this clone itself: One junction end does not reproduce the germline sequence, and a read error may be involved. This rearrangement joins TRBV5-1 to TRBJ2-5; D is possibly TRBD2 (5 bases). The CDR3 sequence is 14 residues long. Germline CDR1 and CDR2: SGHRS and YFSETQ. CDR3 in DNA: TGCGCCAGCAGCTTGGGGTCCCTCGGGGAGACCCAGCACTTC. It specifies CASSLGSLGETQHF.

The chain employs TRBV29-1 and TRBJ2-3, with 10 bases matching TRBD1. V shed 1 base, J shed 1 base, and the junction held 5 bases outside the gene matches. The CDR3 loop spans 16 amino acids. CDR1 and CDR2 (germline): SQVTM, ANQGSEA. CDR3 sequence: CSVEVTGTGGTDTQYF. In DNA form, the CDR3 reads TGCAGCGTTGAAGTGACCGGGACAGGGGGCACAGATACGCAGTATTTT.

The chain is built from TRBV11-3 and TRBJ2-3; the D gene is possibly TRBD2 (5 bases). The CDR3 is 15 residues long. From germline, CDR1 is SGHNT and CDR2 YENEEA. V lost 5 bases to trimming and J lost 0 bases, with 12 bases between them. The CDR3 DNA reads TGTGCCAGCAGCCCCGGGCGGGTTAGCACAGATACGCAGTATTTT. This gives the protein CASSPGRVSTDTQYF.

V usage is TRBV18 and J usage is TRBJ2-6, with D possibly TRBD1 on 5 matching bases. Germline assignment: CDR1 KGHSH and CDR2 LQKENI. The CDR3 is 15 amino acids. Trimming left V 3 bases short and J 1 base short, with 7 bases between. CDR3 in DNA: TGTGCCAGCTCACCGGACAAATCTGGGGCCAACGTCCTGACTTTC. Encoded protein: CASSPDKSGANVLTF.

This chain connects TRBV4-1 to TRBJ2-3; 9 bases align to TRBD2. This CDR3 has 16 residues. Germline values: CDR1 MGHRA, CDR2 YSYEKL. V lost 5 bases and J lost 5; bases outside the gene matches: 11. The CDR3 DNA follows: TGCGCCAGCAGCAACCGTGCGGGGGGGCCGGGAGATACGCAGTATTTT. It specifies CASSNRAGGPGDTQYF.

CDR3 coding DNA: TGTGCCAGCGAACGCGACACCTCCTATGGCTACACCTTC. Translation gives CASERDTSYGYTF. The genes are TRBV6-7 and TRBJ1-2; D is unresolved. TRBV6-7 is sorted into the ORF group, with uncertain function. Between the trimmed V and J ends, which lost 8 bases and 4 bases, there was a span of 14 bases. The CDR3 covers 13 residues.

The V gene is TRBV5-1, the J gene TRBJ2-1; 14 nucleotides match TRBD2. Germline V gene data show CDR1 as SGHRS and CDR2 as YFSETQ. The CDR3 is 16 residues long. Trimming removed 9 bases from V and 8 bases from J; junction bases left unmatched: 13. For the CDR3, the DNA is TGCGCCACCAAGCGGACTAGCGGGGGGAGCCTCGATGAGCAGTTCTTC. Translation: CATKRTSGGSLDEQFF.

The chain recombines TRBV19 with TRBJ2-7; D is possibly TRBD2 (5 bases). V lost 4 bases and J lost 7, with 11 bases in between. CDR3 length: 12 residues. Germline assignment: CDR1 LNHDA and CDR2 SQIVND (reference sequence). The CDR3 region has the DNA TGTGCCAGTAGTACAGACACGGGGGAGCAGTACTTC. This encodes CASSTDTGEQYF.

The chain employs TRBV27 and TRBJ2-7; 9 nucleotides align to TRBD2. Trimming at V came to 1 base and at J to 6 bases, leaving 4 bases not matched to a gene. The CDR3 extends over 14 amino acids. CDR1 is MNHEY, CDR2 SMNVEV, per germline (reference sequence). The DNA for the CDR3 is TGTGCCAGCAGTTTATGGGGACTAGCCTCCGAGCAGTACTTC. Its protein is CASSLWGLASEQYF.

This chain connects TRBV28 to TRBJ1-1; maybe TRBD1 (6 bases). This CDR3 is 16 amino acids long. CDR1 and CDR2 (germline): MDHEN, SYDVKM. Trimming left V 5 bases short and J 1 base short, with 17 bases between. In DNA, the CDR3 is TGTGCCAGCAGTCTTCAGACGGGACACTGGAACACTGAAGCTTTCTTT. Residues: CASSLQTGHWNTEAFF.